The sequence of this TCR beta chain was determined in a study of T cell responses to AZD1222 COVID-19 vaccine. The overall study: Both about-4-week and about-12-week second-dose recipients were combined.

Assay used: immunoSEQ multiplex PCR; TCRdb lists only in-frame clones, some missing. The table shows around 60,000 clones, with roughly 90% occurring only once. Trimming pared 5 bases from V and 3 bases from J, leaving 16 bases between. Germline V gene sequence: CDR1 SGHVS, CDR2 FQNEAQ. The CDR3 sequence is 15 residues long. Whole-study results and caveats: The CD4 TCRs associated with vaccination extended across spike and predominated at 160-218 and 743-854. In a largely white British group with more females than males, clonal diversity was possibly underestimated. Sampling captured repertoires only after the peak T cell response.

As regards this clone: No antigen is known for it.

This receptor was obtained from an adult in good health. Sequencing was performed on peripheral blood, taken on day 0 of AZD1222 vaccination. The chain links TRBV7-8 to TRBJ1-2; D is perhaps TRBD1 (6 bases). In DNA form, the CDR3 reads TGTGCCAGCAGCACAGAGGGGGGGGCCGACTATGGCTACACCTTC. This gives the protein CASSTEGGADYGYTF.